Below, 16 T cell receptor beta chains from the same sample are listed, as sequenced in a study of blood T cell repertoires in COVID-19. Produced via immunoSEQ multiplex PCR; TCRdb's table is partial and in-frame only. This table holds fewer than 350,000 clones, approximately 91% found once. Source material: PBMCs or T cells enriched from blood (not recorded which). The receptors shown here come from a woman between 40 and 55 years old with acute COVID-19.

Here the CDR3 DNA reads TGTGCCAGCGCCTACGGAGCGGGAGGAAATAATGAGCAGTTCTTC. This codes for CASAYGAGGNNEQFF. The genes are TRBV27 and TRBJ2-1; 9 bases match TRBD2. Germline trimming cut 8 bases from V and 7 bases from J; bases unmatched to any gene: 12. Germline V CDR1 and CDR2: MNHEY, SMNVEV (reference sequence). CDR3 length equals 15 residues.

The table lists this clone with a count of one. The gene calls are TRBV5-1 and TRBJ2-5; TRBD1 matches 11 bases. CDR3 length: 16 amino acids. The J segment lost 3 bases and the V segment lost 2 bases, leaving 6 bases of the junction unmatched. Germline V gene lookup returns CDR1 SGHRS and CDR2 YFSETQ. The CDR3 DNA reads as TGCGCCAGCAGCTTCTACGGACAGGGGGCGAAAGAGACCCAGTACTTC. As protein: CASSFYGQGAKETQYF.

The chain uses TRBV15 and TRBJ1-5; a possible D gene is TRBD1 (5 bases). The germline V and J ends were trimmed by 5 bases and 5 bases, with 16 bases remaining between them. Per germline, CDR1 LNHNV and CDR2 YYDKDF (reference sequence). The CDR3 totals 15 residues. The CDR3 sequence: CATSPPGTLDQPQHF. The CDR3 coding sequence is TGTGCCACCAGCCCCCCCGGGACTCTGGATCAGCCCCAGCATTTT.

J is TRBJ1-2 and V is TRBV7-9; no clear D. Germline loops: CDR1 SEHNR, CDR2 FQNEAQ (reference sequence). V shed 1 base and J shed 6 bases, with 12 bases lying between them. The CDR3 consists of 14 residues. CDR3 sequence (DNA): TGTGCCAGCAGCTTAGTCGGGGTGCTAGATGGCTACACCTTC. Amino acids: CASSLVGVLDGYTF.

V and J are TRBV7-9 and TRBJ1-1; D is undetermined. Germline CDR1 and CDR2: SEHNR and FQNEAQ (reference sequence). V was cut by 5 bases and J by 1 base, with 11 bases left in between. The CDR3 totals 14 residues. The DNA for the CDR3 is TGTGCCAGCAGCGCGGCCGCCACGAACACTGAAGCTTTCTTT. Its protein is CASSAAATNTEAFF.

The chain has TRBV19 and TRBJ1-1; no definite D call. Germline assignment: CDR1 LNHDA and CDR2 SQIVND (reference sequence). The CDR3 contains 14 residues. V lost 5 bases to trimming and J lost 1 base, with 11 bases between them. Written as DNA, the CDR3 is TGTGCCAGTAGTTTTAGCGGACCGAACACTGAAGCTTTCTTT. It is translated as CASSFSGPNTEAFF.

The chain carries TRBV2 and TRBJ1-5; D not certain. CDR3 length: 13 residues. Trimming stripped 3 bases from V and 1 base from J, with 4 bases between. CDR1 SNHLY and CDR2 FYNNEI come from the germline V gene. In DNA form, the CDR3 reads TGTGCCAGCAGTGAGGGCAGCAATCAGCCCCAGCATTTT. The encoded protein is CASSEGSNQPQHF. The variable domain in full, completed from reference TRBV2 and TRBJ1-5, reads EPEVTQTPSHQVTQMGQEVILRCVPISNHLYFYWYRQILGQKVEFLVSFYNNEISEKSEIFDDQFSVERPDGSNFTLKIRSTKLEDSAMYFCASSEGSNQPQHFGDGTRLSIL.

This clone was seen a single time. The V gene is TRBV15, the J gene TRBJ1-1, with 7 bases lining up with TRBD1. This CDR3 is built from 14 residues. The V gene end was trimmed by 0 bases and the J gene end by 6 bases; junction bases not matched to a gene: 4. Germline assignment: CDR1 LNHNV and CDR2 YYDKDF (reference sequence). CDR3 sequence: CATSRDQTGSEAFF. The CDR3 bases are TGTGCCACCAGCAGAGACCAGACAGGGTCTGAAGCTTTCTTT.

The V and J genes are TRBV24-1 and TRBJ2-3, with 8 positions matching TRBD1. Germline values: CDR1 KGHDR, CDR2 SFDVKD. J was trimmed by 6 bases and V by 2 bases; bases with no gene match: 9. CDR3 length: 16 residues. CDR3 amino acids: CATSDSAAGGRDTQYF. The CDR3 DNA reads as TGTGCCACCAGTGATTCGGCGGCAGGGGGCCGGGATACGCAGTATTTT.

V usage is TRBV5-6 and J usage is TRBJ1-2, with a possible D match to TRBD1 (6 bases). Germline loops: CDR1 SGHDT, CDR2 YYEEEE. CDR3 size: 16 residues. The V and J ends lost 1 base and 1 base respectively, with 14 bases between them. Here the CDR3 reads CASSLRSGAINYGYTF. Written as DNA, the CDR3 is TGTGCCAGCAGCTTGCGGTCAGGGGCGATTAACTATGGCTACACCTTC.

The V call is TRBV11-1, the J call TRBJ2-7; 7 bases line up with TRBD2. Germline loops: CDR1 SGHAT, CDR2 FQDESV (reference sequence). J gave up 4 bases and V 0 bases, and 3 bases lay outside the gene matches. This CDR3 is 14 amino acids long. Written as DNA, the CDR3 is TGTGCCAGCAGCTTAGCGGGAGGGCCATACGAGCAGTACTTC. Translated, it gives CASSLAGGPYEQYF.

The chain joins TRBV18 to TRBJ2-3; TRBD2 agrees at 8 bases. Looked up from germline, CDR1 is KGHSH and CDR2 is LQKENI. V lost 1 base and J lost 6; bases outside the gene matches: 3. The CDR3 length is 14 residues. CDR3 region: CASSPLAGYDTQYF. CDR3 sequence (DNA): TGTGCCAGCTCACCACTAGCGGGGTATGATACGCAGTATTTT.

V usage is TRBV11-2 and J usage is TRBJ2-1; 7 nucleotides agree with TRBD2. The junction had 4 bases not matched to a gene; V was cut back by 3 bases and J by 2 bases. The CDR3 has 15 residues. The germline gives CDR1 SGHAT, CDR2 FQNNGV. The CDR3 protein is CASSFATSTYNEQFF. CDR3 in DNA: TGTGCCAGCAGCTTTGCGACTAGCACCTACAATGAGCAGTTCTTC.

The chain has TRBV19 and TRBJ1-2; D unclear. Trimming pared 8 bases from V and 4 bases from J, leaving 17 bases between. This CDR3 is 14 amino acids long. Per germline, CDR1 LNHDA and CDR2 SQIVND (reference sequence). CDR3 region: CASGDEGGFYGYTF. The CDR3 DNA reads TGTGCCAGTGGGGATGAGGGCGGCTTCTATGGCTACACCTTC.

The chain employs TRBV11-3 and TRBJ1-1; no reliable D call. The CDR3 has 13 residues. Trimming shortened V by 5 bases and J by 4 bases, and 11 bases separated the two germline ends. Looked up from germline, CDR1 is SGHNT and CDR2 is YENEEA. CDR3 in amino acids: CASSLSYSTEAFF. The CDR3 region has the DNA TGTGCCAGCAGCCTTTCTTACAGCACTGAAGCTTTCTTT.

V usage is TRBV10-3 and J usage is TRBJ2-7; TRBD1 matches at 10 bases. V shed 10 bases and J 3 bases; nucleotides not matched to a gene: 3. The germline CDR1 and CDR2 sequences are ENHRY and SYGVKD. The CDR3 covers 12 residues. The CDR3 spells CATGQGVYEQYF. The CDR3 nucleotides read TGTGCCACCGGACAGGGGGTCTACGAGCAGTACTTC.